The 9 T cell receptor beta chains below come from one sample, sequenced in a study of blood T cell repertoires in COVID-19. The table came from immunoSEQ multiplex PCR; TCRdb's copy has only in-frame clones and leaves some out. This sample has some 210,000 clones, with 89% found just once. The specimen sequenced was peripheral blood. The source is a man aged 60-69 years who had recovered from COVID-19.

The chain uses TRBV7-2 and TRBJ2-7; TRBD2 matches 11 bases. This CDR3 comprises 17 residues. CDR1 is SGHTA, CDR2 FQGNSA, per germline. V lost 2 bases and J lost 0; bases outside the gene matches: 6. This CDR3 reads CASSLYLAGGLSYEQYF. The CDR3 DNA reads TGTGCCAGCAGCTTATATCTAGCGGGAGGCCTCTCCTACGAGCAGTACTTC.

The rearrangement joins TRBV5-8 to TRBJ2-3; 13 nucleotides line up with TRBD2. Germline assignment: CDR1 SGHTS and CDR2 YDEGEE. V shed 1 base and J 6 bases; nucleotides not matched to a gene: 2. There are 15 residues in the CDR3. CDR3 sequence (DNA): TGTGCCAGCAGCTTGCGGACTAGCGGGAGTGATACGCAGTATTTT. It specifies CASSLRTSGSDTQYF.

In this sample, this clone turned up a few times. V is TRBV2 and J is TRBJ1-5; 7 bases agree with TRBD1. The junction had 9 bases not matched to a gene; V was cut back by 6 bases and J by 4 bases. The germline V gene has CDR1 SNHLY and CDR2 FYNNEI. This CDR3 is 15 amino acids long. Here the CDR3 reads CASSPMDRTNQPQHF. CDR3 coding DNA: TGTGCCAGCAGCCCAATGGACAGGACAAATCAGCCCCAGCATTTT.

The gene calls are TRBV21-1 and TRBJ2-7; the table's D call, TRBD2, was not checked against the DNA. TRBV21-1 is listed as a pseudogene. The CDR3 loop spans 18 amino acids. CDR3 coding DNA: TGTGCCAGGACCCTTGGGGAAGCTAGCGGGAGGGCTACTTACGAGCAGTACTTC. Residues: CARTLGEASGRATYEQYF.

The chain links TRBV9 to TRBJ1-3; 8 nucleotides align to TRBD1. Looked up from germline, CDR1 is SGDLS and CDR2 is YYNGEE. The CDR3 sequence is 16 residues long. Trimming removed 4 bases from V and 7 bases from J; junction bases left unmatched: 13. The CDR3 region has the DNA TGTGCCAGCAGCACCTCCGGACAGGGCGTTGCTAACACCATATATTTT. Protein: CASSTSGQGVANTIYF.

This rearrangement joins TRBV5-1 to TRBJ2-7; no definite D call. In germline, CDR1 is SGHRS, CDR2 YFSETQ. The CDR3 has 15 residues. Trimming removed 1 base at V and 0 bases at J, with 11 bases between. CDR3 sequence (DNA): TGCGCCAGCAGCTTGAACCTCGCCTACTCCTACGAGCAGTACTTC. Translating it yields CASSLNLAYSYEQYF.

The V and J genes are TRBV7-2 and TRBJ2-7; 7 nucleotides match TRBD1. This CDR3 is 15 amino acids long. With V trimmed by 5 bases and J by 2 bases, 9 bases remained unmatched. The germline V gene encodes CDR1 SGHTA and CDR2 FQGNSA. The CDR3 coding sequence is TGTGCCAGCAGCCAGGTTTGGGGACAGACCTACGAGCAGTACTTC. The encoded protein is CASSQVWGQTYEQYF.

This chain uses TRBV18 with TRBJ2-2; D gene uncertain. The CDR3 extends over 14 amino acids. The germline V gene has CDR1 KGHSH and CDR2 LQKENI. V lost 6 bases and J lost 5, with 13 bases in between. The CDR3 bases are TGTGCCAGCTCGGCCCGAGGTGATACCGGGGAGCTGTTTTTT. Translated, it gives CASSARGDTGELFF.

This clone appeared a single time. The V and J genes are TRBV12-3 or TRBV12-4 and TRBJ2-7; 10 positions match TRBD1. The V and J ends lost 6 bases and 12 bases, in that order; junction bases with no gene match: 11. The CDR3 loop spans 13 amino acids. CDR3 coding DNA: TGTGCCAGCAGCACTCAGCTTTGGACAGGGGGGTACTTC. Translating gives CASSTQLWTGGYF.